These 19 T cell receptor beta chains were all obtained from the same sample, sequenced in a study of cytomegalovirus exposure and HLA in healthy donors. Both 60 Vbeta primers and 13 Jbeta primers went into the PCR. The data were produced by immunoSEQ multiplex PCR, yet TCRdb's version contains in-frame clones alone and is incomplete. This table holds around 160,000 clones, 75% to 80% found once. Sequencing was done on a sample of PBMCs. These receptors came from a woman between 35 and 50 years old in good health and CMV-seropositive.

This chain uses TRBV6-6 with TRBJ1-5; 10 bases fit TRBD1. The CDR3 spans 15 residues. Germline V gives CDR1 MNHNY, CDR2 SVGAGI (reference sequence). The V segment lost 6 bases and the J segment 5 bases; nucleotides outside the gene matches: 7. The CDR3 DNA reads as TGTGCCAGCAGACCGACAGGGGGCGTAGATCAGCCCCAGCATTTT. Its translation: CASRPTGGVDQPQHF.

This rearrangement joins TRBV14 to TRBJ2-1; TRBD2 matches at 14 bases. The V and J ends lost 0 bases and 7 bases, in that order; junction bases with no gene match: 11. Germline lookup yields CDR1 SGHDN and CDR2 FVKESK. The length of the CDR3 is 19 residues. CDR3 DNA sequence: TGTGCCAGCAGCCAAGATCGACTAGCGGGGGGGGTTCTGTCGAATGAGCAGTTCTTC. Residues: CASSQDRLAGGVLSNEQFF.

This clone has only a few counts. CDR3 coding DNA: TGTGCCAGCTCACGGGGGACAGGGAGGGCAGGCGAGCAGTACTTC. Residues: CASSRGTGRAGEQYF. The V call is TRBV18, the J call TRBJ2-7; 9 bases align to TRBD1. Germline CDR1 KGHSH, CDR2 LQKENI. This CDR3 comprises 15 residues. V dropped 4 bases and J dropped 6; count of bases not matched to a gene: 10.

J is TRBJ2-5 and V is TRBV10-3; 11 bases are a match to TRBD2. This CDR3 is 17 amino acids long. Trimming removed 2 bases from V and 4 bases from J; junction bases left unmatched: 9. Germline V gene sequence: CDR1 ENHRY, CDR2 SYGVKD. The CDR3 region is CAISEPSSGGRAETQYF. Written as DNA, the CDR3 is TGTGCCATCAGTGAGCCTTCTAGCGGGGGGCGGGCAGAGACCCAGTACTTC.

J is TRBJ1-3 and V is TRBV5-8; the D gene is possibly TRBD1 (6 bases). Looked up from germline, CDR1 is SGHTS and CDR2 is YDEGEE. V lost 2 bases and J 1 base, leaving 10 bases between the germline ends. This CDR3 has 15 residues. CDR3 sequence: CASSLQGVSGNTIYF. In DNA form, the CDR3 reads TGTGCCAGCAGCTTACAGGGTGTATCTGGAAACACCATATATTTT.

The rearrangement uses TRBV30 and TRBJ1-5, with 7 bases matching TRBD1. The germline V gene encodes CDR1 GTSNPN and CDR2 SVGIG (reference sequence). V was pared by 3 bases and J by 5 bases, with 4 bases of the junction left unmatched. The CDR3 has 13 amino acids. CDR3 sequence reads: CAWSWDRDQPQHF. DNA for the CDR3: TGTGCCTGGAGCTGGGACAGAGATCAGCCCCAGCATTTT.

V gene TRBV10-3 combines with J gene TRBJ1-3; D may be TRBD1 (5 bases). The CDR3 covers 13 residues. Germline CDR1 ENHRY, CDR2 SYGVKD. Deletions cut 6 bases from V and 2 bases from J, with 8 bases between. The CDR3 DNA follows: TGTGCCATCAGCCCGGGGGCTGGAAACACCATATATTTT. This sequence encodes CAISPGAGNTIYF.

The rearrangement joins TRBV4-1 to TRBJ2-7, with 8 positions matching TRBD1. CDR3 size: 15 residues. J gave up 0 bases and V 4 bases, and 5 bases lay outside the gene matches. Germline lookup yields CDR1 MGHRA and CDR2 YSYEKL. The CDR3 protein is CASSRAGGSSYEQYF. The CDR3 DNA reads TGCGCCAGCAGCCGAGCAGGGGGCTCCTCCTACGAGCAGTACTTC.

A note on this clone: An end of the junction does not agree with germline; a read error may underlie this. V usage is TRBV7-9 and J usage is TRBJ2-5; 8 bases fit TRBD1. Germline V gene data show CDR1 as SEHNR and CDR2 as FQNEAQ (reference sequence). This CDR3 comprises 12 residues. The CDR3 DNA sequence: TGTTCCAGCGGACAGGGAAGGGAGACCCAGTACTTC. Protein: CSSGQGRETQYF.

CDR3 DNA: TGTGCCAGCAACGGAGAACCTAATGAAAAACTGTTTTTT. Amino acids: CASNGEPNEKLFF. The chain recombines TRBV28 with TRBJ1-4; D is ambiguous. Germline loops: CDR1 MDHEN, CDR2 SYDVKM. This CDR3 region has 13 residues. The V and J ends lost 7 bases and 3 bases respectively, with 9 bases between them.

The rearrangement joins TRBV28 to TRBJ2-6, with D maybe TRBD1 (6 bases). Germline CDR1 reads MDHEN; CDR2 reads SYDVKM. V was cut by 7 bases and J by 4 bases, with 14 bases left in between. The CDR3 extends over 15 amino acids. CDR3 nucleotides: TGTGCCAGCACCACAGGGTCTGGAGGGGCCAACGTCCTGACTTTC. Residues: CASTTGSGGANVLTF.

This clone was observed a few times. Germline is not matched at one junction end, which may reflect a read error. The chain employs TRBV7-9 and TRBJ1-1; the match to TRBD1 covers 7 bases. Germline loops: CDR1 SEHNR, CDR2 FQNEAQ (reference sequence). This CDR3 is 17 amino acids long. For the CDR3, the DNA is TGTTCCAGCAGCCGTTTCAGGGGGGCTTTGATGAACACTGAAGCTTTCTTT. Translation: CSSSRFRGALMNTEAFF.

V and J are TRBV7-2 and TRBJ1-2, with D perhaps matching TRBD1 (6 bases). This CDR3 comprises 16 residues. CDR1 and CDR2 (germline): SGHTA, FQGNSA. Between the trimmed V and J ends, which lost 4 bases and 4 bases, there was a span of 19 bases. The CDR3 loop is CASSSTTGTTSYGYTF. CDR3 nucleotides: TGTGCCAGCAGCTCTACAACCGGGACAACGAGCTATGGCTACACCTTC.

This chain links TRBV7-2 with TRBJ1-2; weak D call: TRBD1 (5 bases). V lost 5 bases and J 4 bases, leaving 11 bases between the germline ends. The CDR3 runs to 13 residues. Germline V gives CDR1 SGHTA, CDR2 FQGNSA. The CDR3 bases are TGTGCCAGCAGCCCAGGGTACCTCTATGGCTACACCTTC. Residues: CASSPGYLYGYTF.

J is TRBJ2-7 and V is TRBV6-1, with unresolved D. Between the trimmed V and J ends, which lost 4 bases and 2 bases, there was a span of 12 bases. Germline CDR1 is MNHNS and CDR2 is SASEGT. The CDR3 has 14 amino acids. This CDR3 reads CASSVRERTYEQYF. The DNA for the CDR3 is TGTGCCAGCAGTGTTCGAGAAAGAACCTACGAGCAGTACTTC.

The chain uses TRBV6-1 and TRBJ2-1; 8 nucleotides match TRBD1. The CDR3 spans 16 residues. Per the germline V gene, CDR1 is MNHNS and CDR2 is SASEGT. The J segment lost 5 bases and the V segment lost 2 bases, leaving 8 bases of the junction unmatched. The CDR3 nucleotides are TGTGCCAGCAGTGAAAACAGGGGGGTAGGGCACAATGAGCAGTTCTTC. Translation: CASSENRGVGHNEQFF.

This chain joins TRBV5-1 and TRBJ2-1, with a possible D match to TRBD2 (6 bases). The CDR3 sequence is 14 residues long. Germline V gene sequence: CDR1 SGHRS, CDR2 YFSETQ. V was pared by 2 bases and J by 4 bases, with 10 bases between. CDR3 DNA: TGCGCCAGCAGCTTCGGGAGCGGTTACAATGAGCAGTTCTTC. This gives the protein CASSFGSGYNEQFF.

The chain links TRBV7-2 to TRBJ2-5, with a tentative D call TRBD2 (6 bases). The CDR3 has 14 amino acids. V dropped 2 bases and J dropped 0 bases, with 7 bases sitting between them. Germline loops: CDR1 SGHTA, CDR2 FQGNSA. The DNA for the CDR3 is TGTGCCAGCAGCTTATTAGCGGACCAAGAGACCCAGTACTTC. Protein product: CASSLLADQETQYF.

This clone was seen only once. CDR3 nucleotides: TGTGCCAGCAGTTACTTGGACAGGGGTACATACGAGCAGTACTTC. It specifies CASSYLDRGTYEQYF. The chain recombines TRBV6-5 with TRBJ2-7, with 9 positions matching TRBD1. Looked up from germline, CDR1 is MNHEY and CDR2 is SVGAGI. The V segment lost 1 base and the J segment 4 bases; nucleotides outside the gene matches: 5. The CDR3 runs 15 residues.